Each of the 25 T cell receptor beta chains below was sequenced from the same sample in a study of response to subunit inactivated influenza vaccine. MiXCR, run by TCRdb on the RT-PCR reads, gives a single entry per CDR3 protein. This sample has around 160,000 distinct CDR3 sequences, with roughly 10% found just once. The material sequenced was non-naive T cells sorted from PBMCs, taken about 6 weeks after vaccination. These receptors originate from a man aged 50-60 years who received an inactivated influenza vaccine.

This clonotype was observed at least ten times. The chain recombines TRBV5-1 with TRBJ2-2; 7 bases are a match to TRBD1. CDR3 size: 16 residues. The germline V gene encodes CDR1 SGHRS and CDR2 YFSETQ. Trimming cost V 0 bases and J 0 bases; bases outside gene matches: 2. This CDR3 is CASSLEGGANTGELFF. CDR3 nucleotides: TGCGCCAGCAGCTTGGAAGGGGGCGCGAACACCGGGGAGCTGTTTTTT.

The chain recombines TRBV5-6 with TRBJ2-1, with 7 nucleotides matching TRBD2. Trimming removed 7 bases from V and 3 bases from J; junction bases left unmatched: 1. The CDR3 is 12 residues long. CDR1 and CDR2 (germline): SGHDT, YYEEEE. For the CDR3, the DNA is TGTGCCAGCGGACTAGTCTACAATGAGCAGTTCTTC. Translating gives CASGLVYNEQFF.

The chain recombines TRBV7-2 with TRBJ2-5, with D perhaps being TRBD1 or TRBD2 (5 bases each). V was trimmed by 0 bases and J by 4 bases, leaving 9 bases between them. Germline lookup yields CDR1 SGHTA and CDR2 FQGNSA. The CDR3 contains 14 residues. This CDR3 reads CASSLALGRETQYF. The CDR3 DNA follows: TGTGCCAGCAGCTTAGCCCTGGGACGAGAGACCCAGTACTTC.

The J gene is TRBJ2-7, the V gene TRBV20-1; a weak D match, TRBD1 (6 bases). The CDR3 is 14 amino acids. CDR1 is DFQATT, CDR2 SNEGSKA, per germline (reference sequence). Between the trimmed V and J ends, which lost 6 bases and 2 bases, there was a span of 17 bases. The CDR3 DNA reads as TGCAGTGCGCCGATCCCCGGACAGCCCTACGAGCAGTACTTC. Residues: CSAPIPGQPYEQYF.

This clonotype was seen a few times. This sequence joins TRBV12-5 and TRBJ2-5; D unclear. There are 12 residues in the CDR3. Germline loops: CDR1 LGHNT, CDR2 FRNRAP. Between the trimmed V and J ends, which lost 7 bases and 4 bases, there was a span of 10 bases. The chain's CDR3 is CASAIEGETQYF. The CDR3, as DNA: TGTGCTAGTGCCATTGAAGGAGAGACCCAGTACTTC.

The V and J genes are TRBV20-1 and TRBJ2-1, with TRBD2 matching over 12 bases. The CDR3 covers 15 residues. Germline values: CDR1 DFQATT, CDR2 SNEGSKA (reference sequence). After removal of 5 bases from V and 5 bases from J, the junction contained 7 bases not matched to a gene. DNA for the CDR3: TGCAGTGCTGGCGGACTAGCGGGAACACACAATGAGCAGTTCTTC. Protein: CSAGGLAGTHNEQFF.

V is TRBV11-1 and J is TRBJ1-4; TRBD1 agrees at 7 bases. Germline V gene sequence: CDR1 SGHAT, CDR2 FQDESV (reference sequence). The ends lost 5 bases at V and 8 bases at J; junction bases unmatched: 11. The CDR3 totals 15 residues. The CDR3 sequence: CASSTGGQLGEKLFF. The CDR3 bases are TGTGCCAGCAGCACCGGGGGACAGCTTGGCGAAAAACTGTTTTTT.

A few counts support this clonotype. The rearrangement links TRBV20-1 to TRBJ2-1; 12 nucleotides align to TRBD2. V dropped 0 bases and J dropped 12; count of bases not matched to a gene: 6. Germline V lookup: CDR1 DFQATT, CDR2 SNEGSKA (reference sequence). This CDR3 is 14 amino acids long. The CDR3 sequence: CSARDKASGGGQFF. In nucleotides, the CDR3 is TGCAGTGCTAGAGATAAGGCTAGCGGGGGGGGGCAGTTCTTC.

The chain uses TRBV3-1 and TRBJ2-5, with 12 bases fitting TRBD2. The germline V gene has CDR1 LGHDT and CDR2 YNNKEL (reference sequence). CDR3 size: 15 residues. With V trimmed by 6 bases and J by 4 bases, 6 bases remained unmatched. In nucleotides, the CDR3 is TGTGCCAGCAGTGACGGACTAGCGGGATCAGAGACCCAGTACTTC. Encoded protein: CASSDGLAGSETQYF.

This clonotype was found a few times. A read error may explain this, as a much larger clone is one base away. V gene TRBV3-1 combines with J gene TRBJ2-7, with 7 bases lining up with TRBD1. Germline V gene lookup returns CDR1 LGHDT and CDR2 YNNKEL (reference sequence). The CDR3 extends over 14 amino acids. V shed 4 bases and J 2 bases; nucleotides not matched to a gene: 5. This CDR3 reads CASSPRQGAYEQYF. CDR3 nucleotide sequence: TGTGCCAGCAGCCCCCGACAGGGAGCCTACGAGCAGTACTTC.

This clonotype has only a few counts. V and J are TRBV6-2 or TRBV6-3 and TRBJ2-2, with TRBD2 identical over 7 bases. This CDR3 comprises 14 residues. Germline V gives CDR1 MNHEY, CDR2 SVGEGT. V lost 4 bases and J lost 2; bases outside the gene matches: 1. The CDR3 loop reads CASSSSGNTGELFF. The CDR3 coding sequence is TGTGCCAGCAGTTCTAGCGGCAACACCGGGGAGCTGTTTTTT.

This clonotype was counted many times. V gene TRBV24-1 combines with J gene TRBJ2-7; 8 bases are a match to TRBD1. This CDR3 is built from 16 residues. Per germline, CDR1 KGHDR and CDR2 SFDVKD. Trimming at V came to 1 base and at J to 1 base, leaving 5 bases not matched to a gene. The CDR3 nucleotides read TGTGCCACCAGTGATTTCCGGACAGGGCGTTCCTACGAGCAGTACTTC. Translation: CATSDFRTGRSYEQYF.

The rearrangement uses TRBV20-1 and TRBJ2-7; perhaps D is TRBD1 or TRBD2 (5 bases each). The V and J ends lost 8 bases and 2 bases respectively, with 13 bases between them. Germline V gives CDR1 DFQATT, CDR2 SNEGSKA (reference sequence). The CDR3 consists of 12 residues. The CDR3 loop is CSTRDGTYEQYF. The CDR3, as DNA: TGCAGTACTCGGGACGGCACCTACGAGCAGTACTTC.

CDR3 region: CSARWGQTNTGELFF. The CDR3 DNA reads as TGCAGTGCTAGGTGGGGACAGACGAACACCGGGGAGCTGTTTTTT. The chain combines TRBV20-1 with TRBJ2-2; 7 bases are shared with TRBD1. Germline V gene data show CDR1 as DFQATT and CDR2 as SNEGSKA (reference sequence). This CDR3 has 15 amino acids. Trimming at V came to 3 bases and at J to 0 bases, leaving 4 bases not matched to a gene.

For the CDR3, the DNA is TGTGCCAGCAGTGAAACAGGGTGGTTGGGTGAAAAACTGTTTTTT. Its translation is CASSETGWLGEKLFF. This sequence joins TRBV6-1 and TRBJ1-4, with D perhaps matching TRBD1 (6 bases). Trimming removed 2 bases at V and 7 bases at J, with 14 bases between. Per the germline V gene, CDR1 is MNHNS and CDR2 is SASEGT. The CDR3 has 15 amino acids.

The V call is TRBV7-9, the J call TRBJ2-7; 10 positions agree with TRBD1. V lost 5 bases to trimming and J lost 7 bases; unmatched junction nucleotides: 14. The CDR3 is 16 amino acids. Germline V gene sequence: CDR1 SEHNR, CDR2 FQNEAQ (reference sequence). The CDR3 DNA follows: TGTGCCAGCAGCCTTACCGGGACAGGGGCATCGGGAGAGCAGTACTTC. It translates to CASSLTGTGASGEQYF.

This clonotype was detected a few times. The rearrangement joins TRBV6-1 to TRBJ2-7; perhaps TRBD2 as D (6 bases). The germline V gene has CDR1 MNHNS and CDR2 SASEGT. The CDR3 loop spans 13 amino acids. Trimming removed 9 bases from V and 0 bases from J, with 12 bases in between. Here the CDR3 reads CASRRGSSYEQYF. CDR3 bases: TGTGCCAGTCGGCGGGGAAGCTCCTACGAGCAGTACTTC.

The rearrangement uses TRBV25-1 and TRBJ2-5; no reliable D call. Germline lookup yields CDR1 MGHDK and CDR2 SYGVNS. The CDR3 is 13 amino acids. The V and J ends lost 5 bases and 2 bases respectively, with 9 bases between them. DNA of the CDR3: TGTGCCAGCAGTTGGAGCCGACAAGAGACCCAGTACTTC. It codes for CASSWSRQETQYF.

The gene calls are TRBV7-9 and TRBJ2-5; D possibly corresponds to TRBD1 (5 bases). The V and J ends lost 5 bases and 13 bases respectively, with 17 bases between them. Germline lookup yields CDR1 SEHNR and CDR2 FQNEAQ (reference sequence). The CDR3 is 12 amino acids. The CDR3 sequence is CASSAAGASMYF. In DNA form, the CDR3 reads TGTGCCAGCAGCGCCGCTGGGGCTTCAATGTACTTC.

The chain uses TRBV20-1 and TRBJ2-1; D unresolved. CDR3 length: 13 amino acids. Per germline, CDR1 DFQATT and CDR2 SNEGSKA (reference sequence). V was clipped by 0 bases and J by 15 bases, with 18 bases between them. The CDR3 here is CSARDFESLFAFF. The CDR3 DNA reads TGCAGTGCTAGAGATTTTGAATCTTTATTCGCGTTCTTC.

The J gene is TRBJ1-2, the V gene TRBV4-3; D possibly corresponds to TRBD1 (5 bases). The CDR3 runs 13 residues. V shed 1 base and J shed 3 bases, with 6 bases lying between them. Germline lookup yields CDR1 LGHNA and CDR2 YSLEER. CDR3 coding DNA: TGCGCCAGCAGCCAAGGGGGGGACTATGGCTACACCTTC. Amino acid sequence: CASSQGGDYGYTF.

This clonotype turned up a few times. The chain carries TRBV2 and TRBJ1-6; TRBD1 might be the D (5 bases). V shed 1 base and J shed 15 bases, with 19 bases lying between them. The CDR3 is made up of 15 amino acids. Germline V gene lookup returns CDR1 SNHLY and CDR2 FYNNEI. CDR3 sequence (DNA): TGTGCCAGCAGTGAAGTGGGGCAGGGCTATCAGCTCCTCCACTTT. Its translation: CASSEVGQGYQLLHF.

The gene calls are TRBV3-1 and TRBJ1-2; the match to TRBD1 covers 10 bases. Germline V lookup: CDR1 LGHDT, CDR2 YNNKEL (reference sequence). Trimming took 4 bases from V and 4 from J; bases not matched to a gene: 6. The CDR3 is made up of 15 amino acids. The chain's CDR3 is CASSLGQGGPYGYTF. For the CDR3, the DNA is TGTGCCAGCAGCCTTGGACAGGGGGGACCCTATGGCTACACCTTC.

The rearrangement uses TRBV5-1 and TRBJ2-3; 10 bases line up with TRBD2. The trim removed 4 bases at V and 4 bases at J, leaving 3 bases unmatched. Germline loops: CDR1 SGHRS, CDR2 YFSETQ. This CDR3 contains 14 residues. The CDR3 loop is CASSPSGGADTQYF. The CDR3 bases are TGCGCCAGCAGCCCCAGCGGGGGGGCAGATACGCAGTATTTT.

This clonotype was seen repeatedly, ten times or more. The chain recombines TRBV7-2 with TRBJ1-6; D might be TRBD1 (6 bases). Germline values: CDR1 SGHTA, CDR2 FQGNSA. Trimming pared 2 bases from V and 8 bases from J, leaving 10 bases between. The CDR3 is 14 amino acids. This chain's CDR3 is CASSLPGGHSPLHF. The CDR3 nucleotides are TGTGCCAGCAGCTTACCGGGGGGGCATTCACCCCTCCACTTT.